This T cell receptor (beta chain) derives from a study of blood T cell repertoires in COVID-19. The wider study: Sites in the United States, Italy and Spain provided acute and convalescent COVID-19 samples. From T cells, B-cell-depleted T cells, or PBMCs came the material, which was cDNA or gDNA.

The count of this clone is one. Germline-derived CDR1 and CDR2 are SNHLY and FYNNEI. V was pared by 6 bases and J by 5 bases, with 5 bases of the junction left unmatched. CDR3 size: 15 residues. Assay used: immunoSEQ multiplex PCR; TCRdb lists only in-frame clones, some missing. The data hold about 230,000 clones, with around nine tenths observed a single time. Categorization into cohorts depended on clinical history that participants reported. The sequenced material came from PBMCs or T cells enriched from blood (not recorded which). The J gene is TRBJ2-2, the V gene TRBV2; 11 bases line up with TRBD2. The origin of this receptor is a woman in her twenties or thirties with acute COVID-19. Written as DNA, the CDR3 is TGTGCCAGCAGACGGACTAGCGGGCAAACCGGGGAGCTGTTTTTT. This encodes CASRRTSGQTGELFF.